These 7 T cell receptor beta chains came from one sample sequenced in a study of regulatory T cells in long-lasting Graves disease. CDR3 regions were amplified by Arm-PCR using iRepertoire HTBI primers to build TCR beta libraries. MiXCR, run by TCRdb on the multiplex PCR reads, gives a single entry per CDR3 protein. The table lists approximately 440,000 distinct CDR3 sequences, around 15% of them singletons. Time point of the sample: newly diagnosed GD, antithyroid drugs for less than 3 months. The TCR library was made from RNA that had been extracted from PBMCs in TRIzol. In addition, the sample was reused for a study of T cells in Graves' hyperthyroidism and ophthalmopathy.

Sample: peripheral blood mononuclear cells (PBMCs), taken at new diagnosis, from a patient treated with antithyroid drugs. The receptors here all came from a man aged 40-49 years with Graves disease.

The table lists this clonotype with many counts. This chain joins TRBV20-1 and TRBJ2-3; no clear D gene. The germline V gene encodes CDR1 DFQATT and CDR2 SNEGSKA (reference sequence). CDR3 size: 12 residues. The ends were cut back, 6 bases at V and 2 bases at J, with 9 bases in the middle. CDR3 bases: TGCAGTGCGGCAGGATCCACAGATACGCAGTATTTT. Amino acids: CSAAGSTDTQYF.

Comments on this clonotype: Its ends do not fully match the called genes, so a read error is possible. The chain joins TRBV15 to TRBJ2-7, with 7 bases fitting TRBD1. Germline V CDR1 and CDR2: LNHNV, YYDKDF (reference sequence). The CDR3 runs 14 residues. The CDR3 nucleotides read TGTGCCACCAGCGGAGAGACAGGGTTCTACGAGCAGTACTTC. This sequence encodes CATSGETGFYEQYF.

The rearrangement links TRBV10-3 to TRBJ1-5, with 7 bases matching TRBD1. V shed 4 bases, J shed 3 bases, and the junction held 3 bases outside the gene matches. The CDR3 covers 14 residues. CDR1 and CDR2 from the germline V gene are ENHRY and SYGVKD. The CDR3 DNA is TGTGCCATCAGTGGACAGGGAAACAATCAGCCCCAGCATTTT. Translation: CAISGQGNNQPQHF.

The chain is built from TRBV28 and TRBJ2-7, with D tentatively TRBD1 (6 bases). CDR1 MDHEN and CDR2 SYDVKM come from the germline V gene. V was clipped by 7 bases and J by 6 bases, with 19 bases between them. The CDR3 has 14 amino acids. As DNA, the CDR3 is TGTGCCAGCACCTCCGGGGCAGGGGTGTCCGAGCAGTACTTC. Protein product: CASTSGAGVSEQYF.

Only one count was recorded for this clonotype. A much larger clone sits a single nucleotide away, making a read error possible. This sequence joins TRBV7-9 and TRBJ2-1, with TRBD1 as a possible D gene (5 bases). There are 15 residues in the CDR3. CDR1 SEHNR and CDR2 FQNEAQ come from the germline V gene (reference sequence). V was clipped by 8 bases and J by 6 bases, with 20 bases between them. The CDR3 nucleotides are TGTGCCAGCCTTACCACTGGCCAGGGAACCAATGAGCAGTTCTTC. Residues: CASLTTGQGTNEQFF.

This clonotype was recorded at least ten times. The chain uses TRBV11-3 and TRBJ2-3, with TRBD2 identical over 7 bases. V shed 2 bases and J 4 bases; nucleotides not matched to a gene: 15. Germline CDR1 reads SGHNT; CDR2 reads YENEEA. The CDR3 extends over 18 amino acids. The CDR3 DNA is TGTGCCAGCAGCTTAACCTCCCAGACTAGCTCGGGTGCAGATACGCAGTATTTT. This codes for CASSLTSQTSSGADTQYF.

This clonotype turned up a few times. This rearrangement joins TRBV9 to TRBJ2-2; D ambiguous. Between the trimmed V and J ends, which lost 5 bases and 6 bases, there was a span of 14 bases. Germline CDR1 SGDLS, CDR2 YYNGEE. The CDR3 is 14 amino acids. The CDR3 coding sequence is TGTGCCAGCAGGCCCCTCCTCGCGGCCGGGGAGCTGTTTTTT. This encodes CASRPLLAAGELFF. The variable domain in full, completed from reference TRBV9 and TRBJ2-2, reads DSGVTQTPKHLITATGQRVTLRCSPRSGDLSVYWYQQSLDQGLQFLIQYYNGEERAKGNILERFSAQQFPDLHSELNLSSLELGDSALYFCASRPLLAAGELFFGEGSRLTVL.